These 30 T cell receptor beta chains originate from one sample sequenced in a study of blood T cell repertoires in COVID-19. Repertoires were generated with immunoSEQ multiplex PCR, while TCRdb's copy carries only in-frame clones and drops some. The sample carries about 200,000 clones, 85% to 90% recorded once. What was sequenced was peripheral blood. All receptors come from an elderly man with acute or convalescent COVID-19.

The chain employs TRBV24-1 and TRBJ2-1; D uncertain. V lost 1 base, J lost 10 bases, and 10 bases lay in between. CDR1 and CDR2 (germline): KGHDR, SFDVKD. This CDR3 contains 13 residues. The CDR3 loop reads CATSDFPGLEQFF. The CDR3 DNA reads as TGTGCCACCAGTGATTTTCCCGGGTTGGAGCAGTTCTTC.

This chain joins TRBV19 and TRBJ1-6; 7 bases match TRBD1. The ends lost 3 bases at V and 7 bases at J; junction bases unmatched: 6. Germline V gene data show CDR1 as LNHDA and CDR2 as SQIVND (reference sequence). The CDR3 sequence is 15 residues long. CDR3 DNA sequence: TGTGCCAGTAGTATCGGGGACAGCACAAATTCACCCCTCCACTTT. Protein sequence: CASSIGDSTNSPLHF.

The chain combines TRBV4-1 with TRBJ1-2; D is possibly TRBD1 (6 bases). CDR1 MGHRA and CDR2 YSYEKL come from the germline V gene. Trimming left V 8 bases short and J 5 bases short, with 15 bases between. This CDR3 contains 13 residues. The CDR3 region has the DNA TGCGCCAGCGCTCCCGGGACACGGTATGGCTACACCTTC. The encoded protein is CASAPGTRYGYTF.

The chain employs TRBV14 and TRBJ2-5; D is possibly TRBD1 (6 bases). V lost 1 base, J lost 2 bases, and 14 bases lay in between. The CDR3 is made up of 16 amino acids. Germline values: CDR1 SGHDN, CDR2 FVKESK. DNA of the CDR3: TGTGCCAGCAGCCAAGCCCGGACAGCATTGCAAGAGACCCAGTACTTC. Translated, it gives CASSQARTALQETQYF.

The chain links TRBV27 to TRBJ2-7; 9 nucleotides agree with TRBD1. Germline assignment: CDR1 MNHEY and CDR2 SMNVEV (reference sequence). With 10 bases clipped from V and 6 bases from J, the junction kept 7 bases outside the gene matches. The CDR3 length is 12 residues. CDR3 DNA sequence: TGTGCCATTGGGACAGGGAAGGGCGAGCAGTACTTC. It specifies CAIGTGKGEQYF.

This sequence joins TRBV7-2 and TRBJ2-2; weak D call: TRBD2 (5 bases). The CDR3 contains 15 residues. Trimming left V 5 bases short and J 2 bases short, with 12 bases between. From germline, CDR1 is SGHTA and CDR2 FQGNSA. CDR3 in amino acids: CASSEERINTGELFF. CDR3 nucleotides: TGTGCCAGCAGCGAAGAGCGGATTAACACCGGGGAGCTGTTTTTT.

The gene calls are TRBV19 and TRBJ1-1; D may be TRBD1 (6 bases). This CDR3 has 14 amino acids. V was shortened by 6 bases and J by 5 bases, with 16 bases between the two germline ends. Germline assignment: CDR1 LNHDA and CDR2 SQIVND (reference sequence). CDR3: CASRPRTTGTEAFF. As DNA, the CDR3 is TGTGCCAGTAGACCCAGGACGACAGGAACTGAAGCTTTCTTT. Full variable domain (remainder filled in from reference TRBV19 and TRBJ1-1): DGGITQSPKYLFRKEGQNVTLSCEQNLNHDAMYWYRQDPGQGLRLIYYSQIVNDFQKGDIAEGYSVSREKKESFPLTVTSAQKNPTAFYLCASRPRTTGTEAFFGQGTRLTVV.

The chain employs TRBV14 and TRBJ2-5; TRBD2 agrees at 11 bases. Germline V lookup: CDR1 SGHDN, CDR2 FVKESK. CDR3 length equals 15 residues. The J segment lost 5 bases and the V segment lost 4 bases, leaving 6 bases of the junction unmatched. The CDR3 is CASSPRTSGWETQYF. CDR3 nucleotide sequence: TGTGCCAGCAGCCCCCGGACTAGCGGGTGGGAGACCCAGTACTTC. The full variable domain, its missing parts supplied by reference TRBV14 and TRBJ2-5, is EAGVTQFPSHSVIEKGQTVTLRCDPISGHDNLYWYRRVMGKEIKFLLHFVKESKQDESGMPNNRFLAERTGGTYSTLKVQPAELEDSGVYFCASSPRTSGWETQYFGPGTRLLVL.

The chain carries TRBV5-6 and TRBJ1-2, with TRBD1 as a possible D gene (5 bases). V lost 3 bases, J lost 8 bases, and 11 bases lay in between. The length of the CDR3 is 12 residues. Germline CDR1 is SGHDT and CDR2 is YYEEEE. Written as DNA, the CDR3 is TGTGCCAGCAGCTCCAGGGTCGGGGGCTACACCTTC. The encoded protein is CASSSRVGGYTF.

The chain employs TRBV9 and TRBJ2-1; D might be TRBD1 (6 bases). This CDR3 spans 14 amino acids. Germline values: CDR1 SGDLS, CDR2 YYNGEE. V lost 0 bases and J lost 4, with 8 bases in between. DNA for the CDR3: TGTGCCAGCAGCGTAGGAGGGGGATACAATGAGCAGTTCTTC. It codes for CASSVGGGYNEQFF.

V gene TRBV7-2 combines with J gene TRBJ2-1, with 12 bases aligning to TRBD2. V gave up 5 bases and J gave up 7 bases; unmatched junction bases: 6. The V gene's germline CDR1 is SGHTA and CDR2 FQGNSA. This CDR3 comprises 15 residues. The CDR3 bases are TGTGCCAGCAGCAATCTAGCGGGAGGGGGAAATGAGCAGTTCTTC. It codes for CASSNLAGGGNEQFF.

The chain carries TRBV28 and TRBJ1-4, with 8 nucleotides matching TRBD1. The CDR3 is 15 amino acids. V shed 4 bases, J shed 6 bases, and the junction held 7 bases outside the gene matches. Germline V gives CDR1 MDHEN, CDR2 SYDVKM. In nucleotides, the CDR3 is TGTGCCAGCAGTTCTCAGGGGGCGGGAGATGAAAAACTGTTTTTT. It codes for CASSSQGAGDEKLFF.

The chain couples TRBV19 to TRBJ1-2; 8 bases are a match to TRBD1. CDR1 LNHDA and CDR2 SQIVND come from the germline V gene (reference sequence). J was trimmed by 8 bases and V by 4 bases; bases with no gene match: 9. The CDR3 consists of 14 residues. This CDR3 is CASSNQGTGEGYTF. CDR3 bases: TGTGCCAGTAGTAATCAGGGGACAGGAGAGGGCTACACCTTC.

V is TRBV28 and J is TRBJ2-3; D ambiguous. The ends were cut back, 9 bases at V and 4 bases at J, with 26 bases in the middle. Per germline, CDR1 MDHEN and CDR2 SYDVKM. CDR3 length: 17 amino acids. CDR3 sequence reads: CASKARGLVASPDTQYF. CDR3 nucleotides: TGTGCCAGTAAAGCACGTGGGCTTGTGGCAAGCCCAGATACGCAGTATTTT. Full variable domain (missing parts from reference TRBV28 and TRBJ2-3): DVKVTQSSRYLVKRTGEKVFLECVQDMDHENMFWYRQDPGLGLRLIYFSYDVKMKEKGDIPEGYSVSREKKERFSLILESASTNQTSMYLCASKARGLVASPDTQYFGPGTRLTVL.

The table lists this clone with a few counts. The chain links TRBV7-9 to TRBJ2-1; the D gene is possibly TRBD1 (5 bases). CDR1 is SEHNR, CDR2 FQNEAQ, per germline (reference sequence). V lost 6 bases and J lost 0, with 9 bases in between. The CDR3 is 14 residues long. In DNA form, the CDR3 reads TGTGCCAGCAGTAGACAGTTCTCCTACAATGAGCAGTTCTTC. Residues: CASSRQFSYNEQFF.

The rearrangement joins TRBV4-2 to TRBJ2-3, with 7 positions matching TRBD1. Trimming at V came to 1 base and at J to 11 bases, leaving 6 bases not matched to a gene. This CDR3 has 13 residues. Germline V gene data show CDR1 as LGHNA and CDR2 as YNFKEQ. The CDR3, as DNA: TGTGCCAGCAGCCAAGCCGAAGACAGGGAGCAGTATTTT. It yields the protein CASSQAEDREQYF.

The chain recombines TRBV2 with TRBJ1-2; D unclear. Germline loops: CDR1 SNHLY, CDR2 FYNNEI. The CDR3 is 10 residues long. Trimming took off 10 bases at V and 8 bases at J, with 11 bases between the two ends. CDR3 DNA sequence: TGTGCCACCGAACCGGGGGGCTACACCTTC. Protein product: CATEPGGYTF.

This CDR3 is CASSSDGGANEKLFF. The DNA for the CDR3 is TGTGCCAGCAGCTCCGATGGGGGGGCCAATGAAAAACTGTTTTTT. The chain has TRBV5-4 and TRBJ1-4; perhaps TRBD1 as D (6 bases). Germline assignment: CDR1 SGHNT and CDR2 YYREEE (reference sequence). Trimming cost V 3 bases and J 5 bases, with 14 bases left between them. This CDR3 region has 15 residues.

This chain's CDR3 is CASQDRGANYGYTF. The CDR3, as DNA: TGTGCCAGCCAGGACAGGGGAGCTAACTATGGCTACACCTTC. V usage is TRBV27 and J usage is TRBJ1-2; 9 nucleotides align to TRBD1. V dropped 8 bases and J dropped 0; count of bases not matched to a gene: 4. This CDR3 is built from 14 residues. The germline V gene has CDR1 MNHEY and CDR2 SMNVEV (reference sequence).

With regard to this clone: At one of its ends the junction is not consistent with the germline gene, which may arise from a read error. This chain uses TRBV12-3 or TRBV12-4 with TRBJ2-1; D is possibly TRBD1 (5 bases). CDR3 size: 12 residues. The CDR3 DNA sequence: TGTGCCAGCAGCACACAGACAGCTCCGCAGGTCTTC. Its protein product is CASSTQTAPQVF.

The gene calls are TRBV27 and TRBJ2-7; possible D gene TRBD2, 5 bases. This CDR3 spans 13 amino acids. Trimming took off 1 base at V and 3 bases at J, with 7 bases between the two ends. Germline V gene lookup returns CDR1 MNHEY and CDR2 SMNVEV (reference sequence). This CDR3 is CASSLLAGYEQYF. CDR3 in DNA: TGTGCCAGCAGTTTATTGGCGGGCTACGAGCAGTACTTC.

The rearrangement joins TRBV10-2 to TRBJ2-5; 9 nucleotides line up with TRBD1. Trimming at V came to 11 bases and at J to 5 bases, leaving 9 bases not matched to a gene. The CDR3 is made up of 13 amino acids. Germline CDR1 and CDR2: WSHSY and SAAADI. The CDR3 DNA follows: TGCGCCGCAAAGAGGGGGACAGGGGAGACCCAGTACTTC. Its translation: CAAKRGTGETQYF.

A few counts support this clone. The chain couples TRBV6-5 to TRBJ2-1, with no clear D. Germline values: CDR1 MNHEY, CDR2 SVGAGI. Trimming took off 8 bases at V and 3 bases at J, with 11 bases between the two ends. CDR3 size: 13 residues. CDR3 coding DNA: TGTGCCAGCGAGGAAAACTTCTACAATGAGCAGTTCTTC. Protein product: CASEENFYNEQFF.

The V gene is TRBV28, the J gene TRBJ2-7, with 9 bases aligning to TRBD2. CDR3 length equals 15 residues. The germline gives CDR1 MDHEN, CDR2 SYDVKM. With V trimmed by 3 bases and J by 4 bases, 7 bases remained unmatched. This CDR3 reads CASSLGGLAQYEQYF. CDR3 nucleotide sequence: TGTGCCAGCAGTTTGGGGGGACTAGCTCAATACGAGCAGTACTTC.

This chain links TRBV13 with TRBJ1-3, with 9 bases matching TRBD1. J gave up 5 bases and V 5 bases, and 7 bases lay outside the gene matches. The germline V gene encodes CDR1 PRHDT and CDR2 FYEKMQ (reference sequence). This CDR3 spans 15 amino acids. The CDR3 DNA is TGTGCCAGCAGCCACTCCGGGACAGGGAGAAACACCATATATTTT. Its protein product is CASSHSGTGRNTIYF.

CDR3 in DNA: TGCGCCAGCAGCGCCGACAGGGATGGCTACACCTTC. Protein product: CASSADRDGYTF. The rearrangement links TRBV5-1 to TRBJ1-2; TRBD1 matches at 7 bases. The V gene's germline CDR1 is SGHRS and CDR2 YFSETQ. This CDR3 has 12 residues. With V trimmed by 4 bases and J by 6 bases, 3 bases remained unmatched.

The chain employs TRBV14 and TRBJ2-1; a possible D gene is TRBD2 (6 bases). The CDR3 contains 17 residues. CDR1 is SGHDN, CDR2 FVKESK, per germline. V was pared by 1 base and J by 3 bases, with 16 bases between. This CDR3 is CASSQVLGGNFYNEQFF. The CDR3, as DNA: TGTGCCAGCAGCCAAGTATTAGGCGGGAATTTCTACAATGAGCAGTTCTTC.

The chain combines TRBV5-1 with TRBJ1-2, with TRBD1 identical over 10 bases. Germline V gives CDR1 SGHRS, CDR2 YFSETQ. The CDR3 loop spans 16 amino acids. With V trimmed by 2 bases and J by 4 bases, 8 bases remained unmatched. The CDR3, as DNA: TGCGCCAGCAGCTTCGGTGGGACAGGGGATATCTATGGCTACACCTTC. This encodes CASSFGGTGDIYGYTF.

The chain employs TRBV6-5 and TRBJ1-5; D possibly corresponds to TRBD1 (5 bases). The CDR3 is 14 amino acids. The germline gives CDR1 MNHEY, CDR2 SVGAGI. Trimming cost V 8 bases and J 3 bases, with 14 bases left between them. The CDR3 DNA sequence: TGTGCCAGCTGTCGCCGGGGGGTCAATCAGCCCCAGCATTTT. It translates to CASCRRGVNQPQHF.

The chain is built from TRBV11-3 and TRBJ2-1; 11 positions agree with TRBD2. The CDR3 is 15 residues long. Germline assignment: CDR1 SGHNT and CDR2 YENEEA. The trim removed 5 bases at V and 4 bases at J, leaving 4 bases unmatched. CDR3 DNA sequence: TGTGCCAGCAGCGTCGGGACTAGCGGATACAATGAGCAGTTCTTC. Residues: CASSVGTSGYNEQFF.